This T cell receptor beta chain is from a study of early T cells in non-severe SARS-CoV-2 infection. As for the study in general: Bulk RNA taken from unsorted whole blood was sequenced, leaving chains unpaired.

This CDR3 spans 15 amino acids. CDR1 is LGHNA, CDR2 YNFKEQ, per germline. In the library, individual cDNA molecules carried attached unique molecular identifiers. TCRdb processed the 5' RACE reads anew with MiXCR; each CDR3 protein has one entry. Of some 80,000 distinct CDR3 sequences listed, 9% to 15% are singletons. General study points: There was a bias toward anti-spike CD8 responses in VDJdb matching, which missed private and CD4 specificities.

This clonotype has more than one count but fewer than ten. As yet, its antigen is unknown. Relative to the germline gene, one junction end is altered; a read error may explain this. This receptor was taken from an adult who was a healthcare worker with PCR-confirmed SARS-CoV-2 infection or an uninfected control (not recorded which). The donor label of this sample is uncertain. The rearrangement links TRBV4-2 to TRBJ2-7, with D perhaps being TRBD1 or TRBD2 (5 bases each). The sequences come from whole blood, collected at baseline. CDR3 residues: CASSQGTGTGYEQYF. In nucleotides, the CDR3 is TGTGCCAGCAGTCAAGGTACGGGGACGGGCTACGAGCAGTACTTC.